A single sample is the source of the 21 T cell receptor beta chains below, sequenced in a study of blood T cell repertoires in COVID-19. Profiled with immunoSEQ multiplex PCR; TCRdb holds only in-frame clones, not every one. The sample yields about 250,000 clones, roughly 88% seen once. Sequenced sample: peripheral blood. These receptors were taken from a woman older than 75 with COVID-19, enrolled during active disease.

The V call is TRBV18, the J call TRBJ2-3; 10 positions agree with TRBD2. V lost 2 bases to trimming and J lost 5 bases; unmatched junction nucleotides: 7. The CDR3 has 16 residues. In germline, CDR1 is KGHSH, CDR2 LQKENI. Written as DNA, the CDR3 is TGTGCCAGCTCACCAACCCGACTAGCGGGTAAAGATACGCAGTATTTT. It is translated as CASSPTRLAGKDTQYF. Full variable domain (rest looked up from reference TRBV18 and TRBJ2-3): NAGVMQNPRHLVRRRGQEARLRCSPMKGHSHVYWYRQLPEEGLKFMVYLQKENIIDESGMPKERFSAEFPKEGPSILRIQQVVRGDSAAYFCASSPTRLAGKDTQYFGPGTRLTVL.

V and J are TRBV5-5 and TRBJ2-7; 8 bases match TRBD2. J lost 4 bases, V lost 4 bases, and 7 bases had no gene match. This CDR3 is 14 amino acids long. Germline V gives CDR1 SGHKS, CDR2 YYEKEE (reference sequence). The CDR3 spells CASSTAGGGYEQYF. The CDR3 region has the DNA TGTGCCAGCAGCACGGCGGGGGGAGGGTACGAGCAGTACTTC. The full variable domain, with the rest looked up from reference TRBV5-5 and TRBJ2-7, is DAGVTQSPTHLIKTRGQQVTLRCSPISGHKSVSWYQQVLGQGPQFIFQYYEKEERGRGNFPDRFSARQFPNYSSELNVNALLLGDSALYLCASSTAGGGYEQYFGPGTRLTVT.

This chain uses TRBV5-6 with TRBJ1-1; TRBD1 is a possible D gene (5 bases). Germline lookup yields CDR1 SGHDT and CDR2 YYEEEE. The V end was cut by 3 bases, the J end by 2 bases, with 14 bases between. This CDR3 has 15 residues. CDR3 region: CASSSSATANTEAFF. The CDR3 coding sequence is TGTGCCAGCAGCTCCTCCGCGACAGCAAACACTGAAGCTTTCTTT.

The chain carries TRBV5-1 and TRBJ2-3; 7 nucleotides match TRBD1. The V gene's germline CDR1 is SGHRS and CDR2 YFSETQ. The junction had 3 bases not matched to a gene; V was cut back by 3 bases and J by 2 bases. The CDR3 contains 14 residues. CDR3 amino acids: CASSYQGVTDTQYF. DNA of the CDR3: TGCGCCAGCAGCTACCAGGGGGTCACAGATACGCAGTATTTT.

The gene calls are TRBV19 and TRBJ2-7; 8 bases fit TRBD1. Trimming took 4 bases from V and 7 from J; bases not matched to a gene: 12. This CDR3 is built from 15 residues. Germline V lookup: CDR1 LNHDA, CDR2 SQIVND (reference sequence). CDR3 protein: CASSKGGRGRDEQYF. The CDR3 DNA follows: TGTGCCAGTAGTAAAGGAGGCAGGGGGCGCGATGAGCAGTACTTC.

The V call is TRBV19, the J call TRBJ1-2; tentative D call: TRBD1 (6 bases). V was cut by 5 bases and J by 4 bases, with 11 bases left in between. This CDR3 is 13 amino acids long. Germline CDR1 and CDR2: LNHDA and SQIVND (reference sequence). CDR3 nucleotides: TGTGCCAGTAGTCGGCAGGGGACCTATGGCTACACCTTC. Its protein is CASSRQGTYGYTF. The variable domain in full, completed from reference TRBV19 and TRBJ1-2, reads DGGITQSPKYLFRKEGQNVTLSCEQNLNHDAMYWYRQDPGQGLRLIYYSQIVNDFQKGDIAEGYSVSREKKESFPLTVTSAQKNPTAFYLCASSRQGTYGYTFGSGTRLTVV.

The gene calls are TRBV11-2 and TRBJ2-3; D is ambiguous. Trimming took 5 bases from V and 0 from J, leaving 12 bases between them. This CDR3 comprises 15 residues. Germline CDR1 SGHAT, CDR2 FQNNGV. This chain's CDR3 is CASSPRRVSTDTQYF. The CDR3 DNA is TGTGCCAGCAGCCCCCGCCGGGTAAGCACAGATACGCAGTATTTT.

The chain has TRBV4-1 and TRBJ2-1, with TRBD2 matching 11 bases. Losses at the gene ends were 3 bases for V and 7 bases for J; bases not matched to a gene: 8. This CDR3 has 16 residues. The V gene's germline CDR1 is MGHRA and CDR2 YSYEKL. CDR3 region: CASSQVSGGAGNEQFF. CDR3 coding DNA: TGCGCCAGCAGCCAGGTTAGCGGGGGGGCCGGTAATGAGCAGTTCTTC.

The chain couples TRBV5-6 to TRBJ1-3; D gene unclear. Germline loops: CDR1 SGHDT, CDR2 YYEEEE. The CDR3 loop spans 13 amino acids. With 0 bases removed from V and 4 bases from J, the gap between germline ends came to 5 bases. DNA of the CDR3: TGTGCCAGCAGCTTGGCCACAGGAAACACCATATATTTT. Its protein product is CASSLATGNTIYF. The whole variable domain, filled in from reference TRBV5-6 and TRBJ1-3, reads DAGVTQSPTHLIKTRGQQVTLRCSPKSGHDTVSWYQQALGQGPQFIFQYYEEEERQRGNFPDRFSGHQFPNYSSELNVNALLLGDSALYLCASSLATGNTIYFGEGSWLTVV.

The CDR3 is CASSLGGGGPYEQYF. The CDR3 coding sequence is TGTGCCAGCAGCTTAGGGGGGGGTGGCCCCTACGAGCAGTACTTC. The J gene is TRBJ2-7, the V gene TRBV7-9; TRBD2 agrees at 7 bases. V lost 1 base and J lost 2; bases outside the gene matches: 5. CDR1 SEHNR and CDR2 FQNEAQ come from the germline V gene (reference sequence). The CDR3 loop spans 15 amino acids.

This chain links TRBV2 with TRBJ2-3; no firm D call. CDR3 length equals 14 residues. Trimming took off 2 bases at V and 3 bases at J, with 9 bases between the two ends. From germline, CDR1 is SNHLY and CDR2 FYNNEI. CDR3 nucleotide sequence: TGTGCCAGCAGTGAATCCGGTTTGACAGATACGCAGTATTTT. Translation gives CASSESGLTDTQYF.

To note about this clone: The identical CDR3 is also encoded by other nucleotide sequences in the sample. The chain has TRBV11-2 and TRBJ2-1, with a tentative D call TRBD2 (5 bases). CDR3 length: 14 amino acids. V gave up 3 bases and J gave up 1 base, with 7 bases separating them. Germline V gene lookup returns CDR1 SGHAT and CDR2 FQNNGV. The CDR3: CASSFGSSYNEQFF. The DNA for the CDR3 is TGTGCCAGCAGCTTTGGGAGTTCCTACAATGAGCAGTTCTTC.

The chain employs TRBV5-1 and TRBJ2-2; D is unresolved. The CDR3 totals 13 residues. In germline, CDR1 is SGHRS, CDR2 YFSETQ. Deletions cut 4 bases from V and 1 base from J, with 5 bases between. CDR3 sequence reads: CASSTGNTGELFF. Here the CDR3 DNA reads TGCGCCAGCAGCACGGGGAACACCGGGGAGCTGTTTTTT.

The chain has TRBV7-2 and TRBJ1-2, with a possible D match to TRBD1 (6 bases). The CDR3 has 13 amino acids. V lost 1 base to trimming and J lost 7 bases, with 10 bases between them. CDR1 is SGHTA, CDR2 FQGNSA, per germline. CDR3 sequence reads: CASSLGTDPGYTF. Here the CDR3 DNA reads TGTGCCAGCAGCTTAGGGACAGATCCTGGCTACACCTTC.

This chain links TRBV14 with TRBJ2-5, with 7 positions matching TRBD2. Looked up from germline, CDR1 is SGHDN and CDR2 is FVKESK. This CDR3 region has 15 residues. The trim removed 6 bases at V and 5 bases at J, leaving 12 bases unmatched. The CDR3 DNA is TGTGCCAGCAGTCCCAGGCGGGGGACGAGGGAGACCCAGTACTTC. Translating gives CASSPRRGTRETQYF. Looking up the rest from reference TRBV14 and TRBJ2-5 gives the full variable domain: EAGVTQFPSHSVIEKGQTVTLRCDPISGHDNLYWYRRVMGKEIKFLLHFVKESKQDESGMPNNRFLAERTGGTYSTLKVQPAELEDSGVYFCASSPRRGTRETQYFGPGTRLLVL.

The rearrangement uses TRBV19 and TRBJ1-2; 8 positions match TRBD1. V lost 4 bases and J lost 3; bases outside the gene matches: 4. The germline V gene has CDR1 LNHDA and CDR2 SQIVND (reference sequence). This CDR3 contains 14 residues. DNA of the CDR3: TGTGCCAGTAGTAGCGGACAGGGTGACTATGGCTACACCTTC. As protein: CASSSGQGDYGYTF.

This clone appeared once. The chain combines TRBV6-5 with TRBJ1-5, with 7 bases matching TRBD1. Germline CDR1 reads MNHEY; CDR2 reads SVGAGI. The CDR3 is 14 residues long. Losses at the gene ends were 5 bases for V and 5 bases for J; bases not matched to a gene: 6. The CDR3 region is CASSKIQGYQPQHF. The CDR3 DNA reads TGTGCCAGCAGTAAAATACAGGGGTATCAGCCCCAGCATTTT.

The chain uses TRBV6-4 and TRBJ1-1; tentatively, D is TRBD1 (6 bases). This CDR3 contains 13 residues. The ends were cut back, 6 bases at V and 1 base at J, with 9 bases in the middle. Germline values: CDR1 MRHNA, CDR2 SNTAGT. The CDR3 bases are TGTGCCAGCAGCTCGGGACAGAACACTGAAGCTTTCTTT. Protein sequence: CASSSGQNTEAFF.

This clone showed up many times. This chain connects TRBV5-6 to TRBJ2-7; TRBD1 matches 7 bases. The trim removed 0 bases at V and 2 bases at J, leaving 5 bases unmatched. Germline CDR1 and CDR2: SGHDT and YYEEEE. This CDR3 spans 15 amino acids. CDR3 nucleotides: TGTGCCAGCAGCTTGGGCCCAGGGGGAACCTACGAGCAGTACTTC. Protein sequence: CASSLGPGGTYEQYF.

The rearrangement uses TRBV7-2 and TRBJ2-3; 10 nucleotides match TRBD2. This CDR3 has 13 amino acids. V lost 8 bases to trimming and J lost 7 bases; unmatched junction nucleotides: 6. The germline V gene encodes CDR1 SGHTA and CDR2 FQGNSA. In nucleotides, the CDR3 is TGTGCCAGCGAGCGGGGGGGGCCCTATACGCAGTATTTT. Translation: CASERGGPYTQYF.

V is TRBV11-2 and J is TRBJ2-1, with D tentatively TRBD2 (5 bases). The CDR3 consists of 15 residues. CDR1 and CDR2 (germline): SGHAT, FQNNGV. V was clipped by 4 bases and J by 3 bases, with 13 bases between them. This CDR3 reads CASSSPGVGYNEQFF. The CDR3 DNA is TGTGCCAGCAGCTCCCCCGGGGTTGGCTACAATGAGCAGTTCTTC.